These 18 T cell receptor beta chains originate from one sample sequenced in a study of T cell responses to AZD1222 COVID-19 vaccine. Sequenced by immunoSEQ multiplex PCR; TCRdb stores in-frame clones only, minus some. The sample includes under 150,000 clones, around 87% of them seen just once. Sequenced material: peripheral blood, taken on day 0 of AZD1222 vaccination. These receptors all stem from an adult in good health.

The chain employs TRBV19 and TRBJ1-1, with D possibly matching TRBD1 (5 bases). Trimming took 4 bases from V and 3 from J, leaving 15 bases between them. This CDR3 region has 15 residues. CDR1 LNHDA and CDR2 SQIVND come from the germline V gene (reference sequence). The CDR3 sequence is CASSTSGVKDTEAFF. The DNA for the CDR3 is TGTGCCAGTAGTACCTCGGGGGTTAAGGACACTGAAGCTTTCTTT.

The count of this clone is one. The CDR3 region has the DNA TGTGCCAGCAGTAACACGGCCGAAGCTTTCTTT. It yields the protein CASSNTAEAFF. This rearrangement joins TRBV5-8 to TRBJ1-1; D uncertain. The CDR3 extends over 11 amino acids. V lost 5 bases, J lost 8 bases, and 10 bases lay in between. CDR1 and CDR2 from the germline V gene are SGHTS and YDEGEE.

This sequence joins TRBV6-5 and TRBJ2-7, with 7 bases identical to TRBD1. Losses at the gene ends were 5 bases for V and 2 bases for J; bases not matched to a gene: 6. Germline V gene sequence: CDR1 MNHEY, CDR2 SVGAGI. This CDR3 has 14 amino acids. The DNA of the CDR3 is TGTGCCAGCAGTACTACAGGGGTGACCTACGAGCAGTACTTC. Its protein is CASSTTGVTYEQYF.

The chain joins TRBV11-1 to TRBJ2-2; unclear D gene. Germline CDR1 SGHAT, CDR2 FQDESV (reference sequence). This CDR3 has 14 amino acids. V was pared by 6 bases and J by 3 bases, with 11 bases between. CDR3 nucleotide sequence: TGTGCCAGCAGGATTAACCCCGACACCGGGGAGCTGTTTTTT. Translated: CASRINPDTGELFF.

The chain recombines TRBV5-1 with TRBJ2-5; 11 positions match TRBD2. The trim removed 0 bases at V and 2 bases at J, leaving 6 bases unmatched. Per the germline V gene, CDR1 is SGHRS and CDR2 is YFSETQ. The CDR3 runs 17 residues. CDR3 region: CASSLGASGGPQETQYF. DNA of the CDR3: TGCGCCAGCAGCTTGGGAGCTAGCGGGGGGCCGCAAGAGACCCAGTACTTC. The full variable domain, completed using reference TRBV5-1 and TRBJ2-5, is KAGVTQTPRYLIKTRGQQVTLSCSPISGHRSVSWYQQTPGQGLQFLFEYFSETQRNKGNFPGRFSGRQFSNSRSEMNVSTLELGDSALYLCASSLGASGGPQETQYFGPGTRLLVL.

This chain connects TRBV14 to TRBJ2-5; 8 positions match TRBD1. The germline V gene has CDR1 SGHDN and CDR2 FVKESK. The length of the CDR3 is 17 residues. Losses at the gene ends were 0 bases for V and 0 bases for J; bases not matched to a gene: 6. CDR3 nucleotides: TGTGCCAGCAGCCAAGATGGACAGGGATGGTACCAAGAGACCCAGTACTTC. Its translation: CASSQDGQGWYQETQYF.

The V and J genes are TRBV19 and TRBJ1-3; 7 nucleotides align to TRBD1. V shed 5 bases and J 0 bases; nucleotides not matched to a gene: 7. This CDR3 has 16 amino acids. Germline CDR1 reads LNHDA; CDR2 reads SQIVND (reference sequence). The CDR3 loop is CASSPRTGRSGNTIYF. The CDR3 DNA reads TGTGCCAGTAGTCCCAGGACAGGCCGCTCTGGAAACACCATATATTTT.

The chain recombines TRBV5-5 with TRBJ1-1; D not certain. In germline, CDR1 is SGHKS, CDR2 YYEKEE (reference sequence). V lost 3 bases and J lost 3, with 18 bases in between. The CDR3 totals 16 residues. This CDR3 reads CASSSPPHSGYTEAFF. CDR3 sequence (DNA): TGTGCCAGCAGCTCCCCCCCCCACTCAGGCTACACTGAAGCTTTCTTT. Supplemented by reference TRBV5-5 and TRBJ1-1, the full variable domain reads DAGVTQSPTHLIKTRGQQVTLRCSPISGHKSVSWYQQVLGQGPQFIFQYYEKEERGRGNFPDRFSARQFPNYSSELNVNALLLGDSALYLCASSSPPHSGYTEAFFGQGTRLTVV.

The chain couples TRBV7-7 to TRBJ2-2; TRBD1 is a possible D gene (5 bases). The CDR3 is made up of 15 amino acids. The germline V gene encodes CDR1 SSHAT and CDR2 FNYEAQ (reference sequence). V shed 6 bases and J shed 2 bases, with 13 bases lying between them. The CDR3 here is CASRPTGSNTGELFF. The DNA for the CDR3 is TGTGCCAGCAGGCCAACAGGATCTAACACCGGGGAGCTGTTTTTT.

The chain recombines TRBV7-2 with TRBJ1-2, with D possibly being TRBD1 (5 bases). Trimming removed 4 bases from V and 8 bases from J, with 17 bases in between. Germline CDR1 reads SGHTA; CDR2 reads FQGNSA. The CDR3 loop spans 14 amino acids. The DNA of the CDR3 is TGTGCCAGCAGCTCGCACGGGGCCGGTGTGGGCTACACCTTC. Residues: CASSSHGAGVGYTF.

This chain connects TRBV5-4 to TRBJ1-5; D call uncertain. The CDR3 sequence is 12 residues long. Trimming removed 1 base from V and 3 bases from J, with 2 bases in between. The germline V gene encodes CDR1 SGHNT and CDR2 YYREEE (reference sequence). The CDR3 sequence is CASSLNNQPQHF. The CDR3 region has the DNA TGTGCCAGCAGCTTGAACAATCAGCCCCAGCATTTT. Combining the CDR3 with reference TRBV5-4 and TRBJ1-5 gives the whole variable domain ETGVTQSPTHLIKTRGQQVTLRCSSQSGHNTVSWYQQALGQGPQFIFQYYREEENGRGNFPPRFSGLQFPNYSSELNVNALELDDSALYLCASSLNNQPQHFGDGTRLSIL.

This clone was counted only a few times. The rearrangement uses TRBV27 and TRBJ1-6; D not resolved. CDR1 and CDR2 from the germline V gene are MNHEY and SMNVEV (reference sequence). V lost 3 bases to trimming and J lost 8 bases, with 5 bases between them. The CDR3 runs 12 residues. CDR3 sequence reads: CASSLPHSPLHF. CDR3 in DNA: TGTGCCAGCAGTTTGCCGCATTCACCCCTCCACTTT.

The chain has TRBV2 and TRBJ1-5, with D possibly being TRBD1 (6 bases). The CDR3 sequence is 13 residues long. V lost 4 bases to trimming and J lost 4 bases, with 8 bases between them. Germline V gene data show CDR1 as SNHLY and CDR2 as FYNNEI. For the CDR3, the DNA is TGTGCCAGCAGTGTCAGGGGTAATCAGCCCCAGCATTTT. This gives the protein CASSVRGNQPQHF.

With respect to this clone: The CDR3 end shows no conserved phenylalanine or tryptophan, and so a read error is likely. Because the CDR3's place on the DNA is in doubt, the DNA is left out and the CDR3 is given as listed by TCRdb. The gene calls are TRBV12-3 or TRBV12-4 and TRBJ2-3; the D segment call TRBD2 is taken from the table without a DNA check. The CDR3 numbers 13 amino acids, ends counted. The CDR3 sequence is CASSLGPGNNVRP.

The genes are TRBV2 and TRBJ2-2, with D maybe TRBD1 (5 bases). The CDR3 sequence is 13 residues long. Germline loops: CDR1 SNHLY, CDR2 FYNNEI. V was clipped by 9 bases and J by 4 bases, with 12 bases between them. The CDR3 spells CASGTGSTGELFF. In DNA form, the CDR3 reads TGTGCCAGTGGCACAGGTAGCACCGGGGAGCTGTTTTTT.

The CDR3 bases are TGTGCCAGCAGCTTAGACCAACCACCAGATACGCAGTATTTT. This codes for CASSLDQPPDTQYF. The V and J genes are TRBV7-3 and TRBJ2-3; D is uncertain. Deletions cut 2 bases from V and 4 bases from J, with 10 bases between. The CDR3 has 14 amino acids. From germline, CDR1 is SGHTA and CDR2 FQGTGA.

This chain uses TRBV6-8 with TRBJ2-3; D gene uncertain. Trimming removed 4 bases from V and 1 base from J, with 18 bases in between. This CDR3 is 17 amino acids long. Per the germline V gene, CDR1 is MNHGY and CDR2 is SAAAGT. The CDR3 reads CASSSRLTSPRTDTQYF. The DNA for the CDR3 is TGTGCCAGCAGTTCCCGCTTGACATCCCCCCGCACAGATACGCAGTATTTT.

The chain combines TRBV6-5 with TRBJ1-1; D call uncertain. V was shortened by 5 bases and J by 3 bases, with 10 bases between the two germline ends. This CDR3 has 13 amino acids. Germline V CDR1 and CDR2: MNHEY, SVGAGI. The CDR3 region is CASSLTGHTEAFF. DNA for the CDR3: TGTGCCAGCAGTCTCACCGGGCACACTGAAGCTTTCTTT.